These T cell receptor beta chains were read from a single sample in a study of T cell responses to AZD1222 COVID-19 vaccine. Repertoires were generated with immunoSEQ multiplex PCR, while TCRdb's copy carries only in-frame clones and drops some. The table records roughly 150,000 clones, approximately 88% of them present only once. Sequencing used peripheral blood, obtained on day 0 of AZD1222 vaccination. These TCRs come from an adult in good health. The CDR3 runs from the conserved cysteine through the conserved F or W. The D gene is left open where the match is weak. Rows may omit the clone size; those that give it use once, few, many or a size class.

CDR3 protein,CDR3 DNA,V gene,J gene,D gene,clone size
CASSSGNSYNEQFF,TGTGCCAGCAGTAGCGGGAACTCCTACAATGAGCAGTTCTTC,TRBV6-5,TRBJ2-1,TRBD2,NA
CASSLSPGTSGTEAFF,TGTGCCAGCAGCTTATCCCCCGGGACATCCGGCACTGAAGCTTTCTTT,TRBV7-2,TRBJ1-1,NA,NA
CASSLYTATLMNTEAFF,TGTGCCAGCAGCCTGTATACAGCTACCTTAATGAACACTGAAGCTTTCTTT,TRBV7-3,TRBJ1-1,NA,NA
CASSPEGYEQYF,TGTGCCAGCTCACCCGAGGGGTACGAGCAGTACTTC,TRBV18,TRBJ2-7,NA,once
CASSLERVSEKLFF,TGTGCCAGCAGCTTGGAAAGGGTGTCCGAAAAACTGTTTTTT,TRBV11-2,TRBJ1-4,NA,NA
CASSLAGQATEAFF,TGCGCCAGCAGCTTGGCGGGACAAGCCACTGAAGCTTTCTTT,TRBV5-1,TRBJ1-1,NA,few
CASSQVGLAGSYNEQFF,TGTGCCAGCAGCCAAGTGGGACTAGCGGGATCCTACAATGAGCAGTTCTTC,TRBV4-2,TRBJ2-1,TRBD2,NA
CASSSTSRFDTEAFF,TGTGCCAGCAGCTCGACGAGTCGGTTCGACACTGAAGCTTTCTTT,TRBV7-8,TRBJ1-1,NA,NA
CASSRGTGYYEQYF,TGTGCCAGCAGCAGGGGGACAGGGTACTACGAGCAGTACTTC,TRBV5-6,TRBJ2-7,TRBD1,few
CASSRNWDLRVPHNEQFF,TGTGCCAGCAGCCGAAACTGGGACCTAAGAGTCCCGCACAATGAGCAGTTCTTC,TRBV6-6,TRBJ2-1,NA,once
CASSQGPSASGTYEQYF,TGTGCCAGCAGCCAAGGACCGTCGGCTAGCGGGACCTACGAGCAGTACTTC,TRBV4-2,TRBJ2-7,TRBD2,NA
CASSLGGSYGYTF,TGTGCCAGCAGTTTAGGGGGGTCCTATGGCTACACCTTC,TRBV27,TRBJ1-2,NA,once
CASSLRGGDRARFNYGYTF,TGTGCCAGCAGTTTACGGGGGGGGGACAGAGCCCGTTTTAACTATGGCTACACCTTC,TRBV27,TRBJ1-2,TRBD1,NA
CASSFNAASNYGYTF,TGTGCCAGCAGTTTTAACGCGGCCTCCAACTATGGCTACACCTTC,TRBV27,TRBJ1-2,NA,NA
CSAKQGSYGYTF,TGCAGCGCTAAACAGGGTTCATATGGCTACACCTTC,TRBV29-1,TRBJ1-2,NA,NA
CASSLATLNYGYTF,TGTGCCAGCAGCTTAGCGACGCTAAACTATGGCTACACCTTC,TRBV7-2,TRBJ1-2,NA,NA
CASSPIPGNTIYF,TGTGCCAGTAGCCCCATCCCTGGAAACACCATATATTTT,TRBV19,TRBJ1-3,NA,once
CASSLVGQGRETQYF,TGTGCCAGCAGCTTGGTGGGACAGGGGCGGGAGACCCAGTACTTC,TRBV5-4,TRBJ2-5,TRBD1,NA
CASSENYGYTF,TGTGCCAGCTCAGAGAACTATGGCTACACCTTC,TRBV18,TRBJ1-2,NA,once
CASSLTDTGRGNTQYF,TGTGCCAGCAGCCTAACGGACACCGGGAGAGGGAATACGCAGTATTTT,TRBV9,TRBJ2-3,NA,NA
CASSLTGGKGNYGYTF,TGTGCCAGCAGCCTAACAGGGGGCAAGGGGAACTATGGCTACACCTTC,TRBV11-2,TRBJ1-2,TRBD1,NA
CASSSQGTRETQYF,TGTGCTAGCAGCTCACAGGGTACGCGAGAGACCCAGTACTTC,TRBV7-7,TRBJ2-5,NA,NA
CASSRAPRVEQPQHF,TGTGCCAGCAGTAGGGCCCCCAGGGTTGAACAGCCCCAGCATTTT,TRBV6-2/TRBV6-3,TRBJ1-5,NA,NA
CASSLVSTNTEAFF,TGTGCCAGCAGCTTAGTATCTACCAACACTGAAGCTTTCTTT,TRBV7-2,TRBJ1-1,NA,NA
CASSLGLAGVDIQYF,TGTGCCAGCAGCCTCGGGCTAGCGGGAGTAGACATTCAGTACTTC,TRBV27,TRBJ2-4,TRBD2,NA
CASSSQGVVTEKLFF,TGTGCCAGCAGTTCCCAGGGGGTTGTGACTGAAAAACTGTTTTTT,TRBV28,TRBJ1-4,TRBD1,NA
CASSGQGHEQYF,TGTGCCAGCAGCGGCCAGGGACACGAGCAGTACTTC,TRBV11-2,TRBJ2-7,NA,NA
CASSLVAQGEQFF,TGTGCCAGCAGTTTAGTTGCCCAGGGGGAGCAGTTCTTC,TRBV12-3/TRBV12-4,TRBJ2-1,NA,NA
CASSVREVTYEQYF,TGTGCCAGCAGCGTACGAGAAGTAACCTACGAGCAGTACTTC,TRBV5-6,TRBJ2-7,NA,once
CASSLSGVDWDGELFF,TGCGCCAGCAGCCTTTCCGGTGTCGATTGGGACGGGGAGCTGTTTTTT,TRBV4-3,TRBJ2-2,NA,NA
CSARDPVAAFF,TGCAGTGCTAGAGATCCAGTTGCGGCTTTCTTT,TRBV20-1,TRBJ1-1,NA,NA
CASSPGGGGGTYGYTF,TGTGCCAGCAGCCCAGGTGGGGGGGGCGGAACCTATGGCTACACCTTC,TRBV7-6,TRBJ1-2,NA,once
CASSQDPSSSPLHF,TGCGCCAGCAGCCAAGATCCATCCAGTTCACCCCTCCACTTT,TRBV4-3,TRBJ1-6,NA,NA
CASSTGGGTAQPQHF,TGTGCCAGTAGTACGGGGGGCGGAACAGCCCAGCCCCAGCATTTT,TRBV19,TRBJ1-5,NA,NA
CASSQTGGDLGEKLFF,TGTGCCAGCAGCCAGACAGGGGGCGATTTGGGTGAAAAACTGTTTTTT,TRBV5-8,TRBJ1-4,TRBD1,NA
CASSPGGTGTGTQYF,TGTGCCAGCAGTCCAGGGGGCACAGGGACGGGTACGCAGTATTTT,TRBV2,TRBJ2-3,TRBD1,NA
CASSLVSGVPEAFF,TGTGCCAGCAGCTTGGTATCTGGGGTCCCTGAAGCTTTCTTT,TRBV5-5,TRBJ1-1,NA,NA
CARSGTENSPLHF,TGTGCCCGCTCCGGGACGGAAAATTCACCCCTCCACTTT,TRBV30,TRBJ1-6,NA,NA
CSVAPRLMNTEAFF,TGCAGCGTTGCCCCCCGACTGATGAACACTGAAGCTTTCTTT,TRBV29-1,TRBJ1-1,NA,NA
CASSVDRASTDTQYF,TGCGCCAGCAGCGTTGACAGAGCAAGCACAGATACGCAGTATTTT,TRBV5-1,TRBJ2-3,NA,NA
CASSLAGPSEQYF,TGTGCCAGCAGCCTAGCGGGCCCCTCGGAGCAGTACTTC,TRBV7-2,TRBJ2-7,TRBD2,once
CSVASGAYEQYF,TGCAGCGTTGCTAGCGGGGCCTACGAGCAGTACTTC,TRBV29-1,TRBJ2-7,TRBD2,NA